This TCR beta chain came from a study of blood T cell repertoires in COVID-19. As for the study in general: Samples of COVID-19 (acute and convalescent) were obtained from the United States, Italy and Spain.

The CDR3 loop spans 15 amino acids. With 6 bases clipped from V and 4 bases from J, the junction kept 11 bases outside the gene matches. The germline V gene encodes CDR1 MNHEY and CDR2 SVGAGI. This clone turned up a few times. Measured with immunoSEQ multiplex PCR; TCRdb has only the in-frame clones, and not every one. Of 250,000 to 350,000 clones in the sample, about 84% were seen once. The J gene is TRBJ1-1, the V gene TRBV6-5, with 7 nucleotides matching TRBD1. The sequence was collected from a woman aged 50 to 65 with acute or convalescent COVID-19. Sequenced input: peripheral blood. The CDR3 loop is CASSPEDRVGTEAFF. The DNA of the CDR3 is TGTGCCAGCAGCCCAGAAGACAGGGTGGGCACTGAAGCTTTCTTT.